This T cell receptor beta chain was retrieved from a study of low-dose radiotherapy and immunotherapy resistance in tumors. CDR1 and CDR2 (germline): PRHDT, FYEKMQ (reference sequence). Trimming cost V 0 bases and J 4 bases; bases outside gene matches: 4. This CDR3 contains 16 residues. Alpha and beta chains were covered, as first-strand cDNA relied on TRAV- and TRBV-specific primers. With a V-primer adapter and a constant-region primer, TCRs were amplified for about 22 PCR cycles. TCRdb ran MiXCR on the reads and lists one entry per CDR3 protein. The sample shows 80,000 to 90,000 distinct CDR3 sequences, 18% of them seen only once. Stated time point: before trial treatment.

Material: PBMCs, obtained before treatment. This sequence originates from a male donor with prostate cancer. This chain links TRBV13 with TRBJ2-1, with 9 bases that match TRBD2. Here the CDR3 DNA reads TGTGCCAGCAGCTTAGGGGCTAGCGGGGCATACAATGAGCAGTTCTTC. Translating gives CASSLGASGAYNEQFF.